Listed here are 22 T cell receptor beta chains from one sample, sequenced in a study of shared clonotypes between healthy human individuals. The protocol was immunoSEQ multiplex PCR, while the TCRdb copy is restricted to in-frame clones and leaves out a portion. The repertoire consists of roughly 1.4 million clones, with around 98.5% occurring once and the leading ten covering 0.36%. The sample was naive CD4+ T cells sorted from blood. The subset: CD45RA+ positively selected. These receptors were taken from a man younger than 40 in good health.

This clone has only one observation. This specimen includes other DNA sequences encoding the same CDR3. This sequence joins TRBV15 and TRBJ2-1; D gene uncertain. The germline gives CDR1 LNHNV, CDR2 YYDKDF (reference sequence). This CDR3 contains 13 residues. Trimming removed 3 bases at V and 2 bases at J, with 5 bases between. CDR3 bases: TGTGCCACCAGCAGGGGCACCTACAATGAGCAGTTCTTC. It yields the protein CATSRGTYNEQFF.

The CDR3 loop is CSVEEYPYGYNEQFF. The CDR3 region has the DNA TGCAGCGTTGAAGAGTACCCCTATGGGTACAATGAGCAGTTCTTC. This chain uses TRBV29-1 with TRBJ2-1; the D is unclear. Germline CDR1 is SQVTM and CDR2 is ANQGSEA. V lost 0 bases to trimming and J lost 4 bases, with 13 bases between them. The CDR3 has 15 residues.

As for this clone: This same CDR3 is encoded by further DNA sequences in the sample. The chain is built from TRBV15 and TRBJ2-7, with 8 bases lining up with TRBD1. Trimming cost V 4 bases and J 3 bases; bases outside gene matches: 5. The CDR3 covers 14 residues. Germline V gene data show CDR1 as LNHNV and CDR2 as YYDKDF (reference sequence). The CDR3 DNA reads TGTGCCACCAGCACCCGGACAGGGCACTACGAGCAGTACTTC. Translated: CATSTRTGHYEQYF.

This chain joins TRBV11-3 and TRBJ2-1; 9 bases are a match to TRBD2. Trimming removed 2 bases from V and 5 bases from J; junction bases left unmatched: 4. The CDR3 extends over 15 amino acids. Germline V gives CDR1 SGHNT, CDR2 YENEEA. CDR3 in amino acids: CASSLRASGNNEQFF. The CDR3 DNA sequence: TGTGCCAGCAGCTTAAGGGCTAGCGGGAACAATGAGCAGTTCTTC.

V usage is TRBV18 and J usage is TRBJ2-3; perhaps TRBD1 as D (5 bases). The ends were cut back, 3 bases at V and 3 bases at J, with 10 bases in the middle. Germline V gives CDR1 KGHSH, CDR2 LQKENI. CDR3 length equals 14 residues. The CDR3 reads CASSPGRVTDTQYF. The DNA of the CDR3 is TGTGCCAGCTCACCGGGCAGGGTGACAGATACGCAGTATTTT.

V is TRBV19 and J is TRBJ2-7; D is possibly TRBD2 (5 bases). This CDR3 is built from 15 residues. V lost 6 bases to trimming and J lost 0 bases, with 15 bases between them. Germline V lookup: CDR1 LNHDA, CDR2 SQIVND (reference sequence). As DNA, the CDR3 is TGTGCCAGTAGGGGTGGTGTGGGAGCCTCCTACGAGCAGTACTTC. It specifies CASRGGVGASYEQYF. Full variable domain (rest looked up from reference TRBV19 and TRBJ2-7): DGGITQSPKYLFRKEGQNVTLSCEQNLNHDAMYWYRQDPGQGLRLIYYSQIVNDFQKGDIAEGYSVSREKKESFPLTVTSAQKNPTAFYLCASRGGVGASYEQYFGPGTRLTVT.

The chain employs TRBV5-1 and TRBJ2-1, with no clear D. CDR1 is SGHRS, CDR2 YFSETQ, per germline. V lost 0 bases to trimming and J lost 7 bases, with 8 bases between them. CDR3 size: 13 residues. CDR3 sequence (DNA): TGCGCCAGCAGCTTGGGACCGCAAAATGAGCAGTTCTTC. Translated: CASSLGPQNEQFF. The full variable domain, in which reference TRBV5-1 and TRBJ2-1 provide the parts outside the CDR3, is KAGVTQTPRYLIKTRGQQVTLSCSPISGHRSVSWYQQTPGQGLQFLFEYFSETQRNKGNFPGRFSGRQFSNSRSEMNVSTLELGDSALYLCASSLGPQNEQFFGPGTRLTVL.

The count of this clone is one. V usage is TRBV18 and J usage is TRBJ1-3; D gene unclear. Germline V gives CDR1 KGHSH, CDR2 LQKENI. V was trimmed by 3 bases and J by 7 bases, leaving 10 bases between them. This CDR3 is 13 amino acids long. CDR3 in amino acids: CASSPRPGNTIYF. The CDR3 region has the DNA TGTGCCAGCTCACCCAGGCCCGGGAACACCATATATTTT.

The rearrangement uses TRBV7-9 and TRBJ1-2; D gene ambiguous. The V end lost 1 base, the J end lost 4 bases, and 10 bases lay between the germline ends. Germline CDR1 SEHNR, CDR2 FQNEAQ (reference sequence). This CDR3 is 14 amino acids long. The CDR3 is CASSLGLPPYGYTF. The CDR3 DNA follows: TGTGCCAGCAGCTTAGGATTACCACCCTATGGCTACACCTTC.

This chain joins TRBV7-3 and TRBJ2-3; D uncertain. Germline V gene lookup returns CDR1 SGHTA and CDR2 FQGTGA. Trimming stripped 0 bases from V and 4 bases from J, with 2 bases between. The CDR3 totals 12 residues. Written as DNA, the CDR3 is TGTGCCAGCAGCTTAACGCCAGATACGCAGTATTTT. Translated: CASSLTPDTQYF.

J is TRBJ1-1 and V is TRBV7-8, with 8 bases lining up with TRBD1. There are 12 residues in the CDR3. V gave up 7 bases and J gave up 7 bases; unmatched junction bases: 5. Germline values: CDR1 SGHVS, CDR2 FQNEAQ. The CDR3 here is CASTDRVNEAFF. The CDR3 coding sequence is TGTGCCAGCACGGACAGGGTCAATGAAGCTTTCTTT.

V usage is TRBV5-1 and J usage is TRBJ2-1; 14 nucleotides line up with TRBD2. This CDR3 is built from 16 residues. The germline CDR1 and CDR2 sequences are SGHRS and YFSETQ. The ends lost 5 bases at V and 4 bases at J; junction bases unmatched: 5. As DNA, the CDR3 is TGCGCCAGCAGGGGGACTAGCGGGAGTCGGTACAATGAGCAGTTCTTC. This sequence encodes CASRGTSGSRYNEQFF.

V and J are TRBV18 and TRBJ2-3; 7 bases match TRBD1. Unmatched junction bases numbered 5, after V lost 3 bases and J lost 5 bases. CDR3 size: 14 residues. From germline, CDR1 is KGHSH and CDR2 LQKENI. CDR3 DNA sequence: TGTGCCAGCTCACCGCGCCCAGGGGGAGATACGCAGTATTTT. This sequence encodes CASSPRPGGDTQYF.

V is TRBV7-2 and J is TRBJ1-2, with a tentative D call TRBD1 (5 bases). Trimming took off 1 base at V and 2 bases at J, with 14 bases between the two ends. The CDR3 runs to 16 residues. Germline V gives CDR1 SGHTA, CDR2 FQGNSA. CDR3 sequence reads: CASSLGPWQGNYGYTF. The DNA for the CDR3 is TGTGCCAGCAGCTTAGGTCCTTGGCAGGGAAACTATGGCTACACCTTC.

The rearrangement uses TRBV28 and TRBJ1-5; possibly TRBD1 for D (5 bases). V was pared by 0 bases and J by 6 bases, with 18 bases between. Germline-derived CDR1 and CDR2 are MDHEN and SYDVKM. The CDR3 runs 17 residues. Written as DNA, the CDR3 is TGTGCCAGCAGTTTATGGTTGGGGGAGCCCTCAAGTCAGCCCCAGCATTTT. This codes for CASSLWLGEPSSQPQHF.

The rearrangement links TRBV18 to TRBJ2-3, with D possibly matching TRBD2 (6 bases). From germline, CDR1 is KGHSH and CDR2 LQKENI. V dropped 4 bases and J dropped 3 bases, with 17 bases sitting between them. The CDR3 is 16 amino acids. DNA of the CDR3: TGTGCCAGCTCACGCCGTGACTTGGCGGGAACAGATACGCAGTATTTT. Protein sequence: CASSRRDLAGTDTQYF.

This chain links TRBV10-3 with TRBJ2-7; D gene ambiguous. Trimming removed 3 bases at V and 2 bases at J, with 8 bases between. The CDR3 runs to 13 residues. CDR1 is ENHRY and CDR2 is SYGVKD in the germline V gene. This CDR3 reads CAISDGNAYEQYF. In nucleotides, the CDR3 is TGTGCCATCAGTGACGGCAATGCCTACGAGCAGTACTTC.

The J gene is TRBJ2-7, the V gene TRBV7-9; D may be TRBD1 or TRBD2 (5 bases each). This CDR3 spans 14 amino acids. CDR1 and CDR2 (germline): SEHNR, FQNEAQ (reference sequence). V was pared by 5 bases and J by 0 bases, with 11 bases between. CDR3 coding DNA: TGTGCCAGCAGCCGGGACCTAAGCTCCTACGAGCAGTACTTC. Its protein product is CASSRDLSSYEQYF.

The V call is TRBV28, the J call TRBJ1-2; a weak D match, TRBD1 (6 bases). Per the germline V gene, CDR1 is MDHEN and CDR2 is SYDVKM. Trimming left V 6 bases short and J 0 bases short, with 14 bases between. The CDR3 is 15 amino acids. Written as DNA, the CDR3 is TGTGCCAGCAGAGACTCTCGGACAGCTAACTATGGCTACACCTTC. Its translation: CASRDSRTANYGYTF.

V is TRBV25-1 and J is TRBJ2-5; possible D gene TRBD2, 6 bases. V was trimmed by 8 bases and J by 2 bases, leaving 15 bases between them. Germline V gene sequence: CDR1 MGHDK, CDR2 SYGVNS. This CDR3 comprises 14 residues. For the CDR3, the DNA is TGTGCCAGCGGGCATTTGGGGGGACAAGAGACCCAGTACTTC. It specifies CASGHLGGQETQYF.

This rearrangement joins TRBV7-9 to TRBJ2-7; D is perhaps TRBD1 or TRBD2 (6 bases each). With 1 base removed from V and 4 bases from J, the gap between germline ends came to 11 bases. The length of the CDR3 is 14 residues. Germline CDR1 is SEHNR and CDR2 is FQNEAQ (reference sequence). CDR3: CASSLVGGGYEQYF. CDR3 coding DNA: TGTGCCAGCAGCTTAGTTGGAGGGGGTTACGAGCAGTACTTC.

The rearrangement joins TRBV5-1 to TRBJ2-1; TRBD1 might be the D (5 bases). Trimming removed 3 bases at V and 5 bases at J, with 18 bases between. Germline V CDR1 and CDR2: SGHRS, YFSETQ. There are 16 residues in the CDR3. The CDR3 loop is CASSSLREVENNEQFF. CDR3 DNA sequence: TGCGCCAGCAGCTCGCTCAGGGAAGTTGAGAACAATGAGCAGTTCTTC.